This T cell receptor (beta chain) was found in a study of CD8+ T cells in alopecia areata. Findings and caveats of the study: Lesional scalp displayed greater clonality than normal scalp, most notably in alopecia totalis/universalis. Compared with mice, patients displayed less clear TCR sharing, possibly for HLA-related reasons. Sequencing of scalp tissue also captures the resident alphabeta T cells of normal skin.

Trimming cost V 5 bases and J 2 bases; bases outside gene matches: 5. Germline V lookup: CDR1 SNHLY, CDR2 FYNNEI. This CDR3 is built from 14 residues. Investigators isolated RNA and reverse transcribed it into cDNA to act as the sequencing template. Clones were sequenced by immunoSEQ multiplex PCR, and TCRdb holds only the in-frame ones, with some missing. The sample has roughly 120,000 clones, less than 70% seen once; the top ten hold around 2.8%. Cell sorting on a FACSAria was used to separate CD4+ and CD8+ T cells from the PBMCs. As for this clone: Its antigen is undetermined.

The V gene is TRBV2, the J gene TRBJ2-5; TRBD1 matches 7 bases. Sequenced sample: CD4+ T cells sorted from blood. The receptor was derived from a human donor in good health. CDR3 amino acids: CASSWTGGQETQYF. The CDR3 bases are TGTGCCAGCAGTTGGACAGGAGGTCAAGAGACCCAGTACTTC.